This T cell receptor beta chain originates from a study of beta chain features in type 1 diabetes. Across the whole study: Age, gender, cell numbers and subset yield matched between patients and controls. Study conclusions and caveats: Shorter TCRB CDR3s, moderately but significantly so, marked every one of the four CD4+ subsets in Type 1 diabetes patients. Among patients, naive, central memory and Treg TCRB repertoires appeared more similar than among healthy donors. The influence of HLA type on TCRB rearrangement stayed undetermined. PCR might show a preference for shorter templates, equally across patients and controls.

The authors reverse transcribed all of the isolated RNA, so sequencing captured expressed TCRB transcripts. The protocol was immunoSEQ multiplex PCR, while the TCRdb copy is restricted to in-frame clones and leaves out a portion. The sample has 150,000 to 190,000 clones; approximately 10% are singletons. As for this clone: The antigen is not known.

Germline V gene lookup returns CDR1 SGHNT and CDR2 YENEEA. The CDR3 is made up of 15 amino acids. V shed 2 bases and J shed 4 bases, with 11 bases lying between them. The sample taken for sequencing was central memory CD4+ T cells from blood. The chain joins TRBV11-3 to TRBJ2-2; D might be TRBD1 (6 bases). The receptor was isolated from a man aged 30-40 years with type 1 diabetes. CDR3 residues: CASSLYRAGTGELFF. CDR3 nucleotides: TGTGCCAGCAGCTTATACAGGGCGGGCACCGGGGAGCTGTTTTTT.